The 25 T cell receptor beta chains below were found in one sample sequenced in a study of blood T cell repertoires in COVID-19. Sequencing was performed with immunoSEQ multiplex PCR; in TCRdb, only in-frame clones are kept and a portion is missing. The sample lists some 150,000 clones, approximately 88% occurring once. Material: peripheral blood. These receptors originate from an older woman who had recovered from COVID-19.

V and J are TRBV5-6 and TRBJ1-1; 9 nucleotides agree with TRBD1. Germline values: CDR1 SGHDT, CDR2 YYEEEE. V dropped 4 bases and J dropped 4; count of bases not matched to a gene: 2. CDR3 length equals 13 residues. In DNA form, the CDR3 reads TGTGCCAGCAGCCCGGACAGGGGCACTGAAGCTTTCTTT. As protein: CASSPDRGTEAFF.

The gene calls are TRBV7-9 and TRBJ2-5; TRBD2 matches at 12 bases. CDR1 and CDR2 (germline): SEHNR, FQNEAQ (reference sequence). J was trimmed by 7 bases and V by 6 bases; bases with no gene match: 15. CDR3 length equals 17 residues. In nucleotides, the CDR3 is TGTGCCAGCAGATCTACGGCCCGGACTAGCGGGGTTTGGACCCAGTACTTC. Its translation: CASRSTARTSGVWTQYF.

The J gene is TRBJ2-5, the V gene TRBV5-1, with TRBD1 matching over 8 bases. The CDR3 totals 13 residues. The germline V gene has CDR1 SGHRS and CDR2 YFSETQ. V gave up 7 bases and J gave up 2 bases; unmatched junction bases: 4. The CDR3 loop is CASRDRGQETQYF. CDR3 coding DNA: TGCGCCAGCCGAGACAGGGGACAAGAGACCCAGTACTTC.

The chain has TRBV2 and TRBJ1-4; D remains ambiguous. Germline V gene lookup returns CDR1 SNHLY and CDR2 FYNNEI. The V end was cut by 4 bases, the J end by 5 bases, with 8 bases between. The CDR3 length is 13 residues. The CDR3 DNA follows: TGTGCCAGCAGTGGGCCAGGAAATGAAAAACTGTTTTTT. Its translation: CASSGPGNEKLFF.

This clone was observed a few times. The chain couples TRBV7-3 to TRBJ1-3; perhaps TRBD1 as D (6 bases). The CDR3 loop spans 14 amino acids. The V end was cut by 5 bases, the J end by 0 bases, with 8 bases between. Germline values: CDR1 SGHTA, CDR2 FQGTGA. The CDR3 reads CASSPGASGNTIYF. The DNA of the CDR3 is TGTGCCAGCAGCCCAGGGGCCTCTGGAAACACCATATATTTT.

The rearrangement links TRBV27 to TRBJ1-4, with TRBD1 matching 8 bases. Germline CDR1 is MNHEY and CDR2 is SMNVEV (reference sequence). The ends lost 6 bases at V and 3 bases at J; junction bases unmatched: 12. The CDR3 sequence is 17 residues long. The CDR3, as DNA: TGTGCCAGCAGCTATGCATCAGGGGGCGCGGCTAATGAAAAACTGTTTTTT. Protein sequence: CASSYASGGAANEKLFF.

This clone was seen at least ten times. The CDR3 DNA follows: TGTGCCAGCAGTCTCGGGACAGGGACTGGCAATTCACCCCTCCACTTT. The encoded protein is CASSLGTGTGNSPLHF. The genes are TRBV28 and TRBJ1-6; 9 nucleotides align to TRBD1. After removal of 5 bases from V and 7 bases from J, the junction contained 9 bases not matched to a gene. The germline V gene encodes CDR1 MDHEN and CDR2 SYDVKM. The CDR3 has 16 amino acids.

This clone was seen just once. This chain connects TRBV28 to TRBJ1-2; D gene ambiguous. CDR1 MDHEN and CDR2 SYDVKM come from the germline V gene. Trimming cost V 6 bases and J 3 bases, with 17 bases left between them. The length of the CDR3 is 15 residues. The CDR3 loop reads CASSPFKGGYYGYTF. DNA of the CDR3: TGTGCCAGCAGCCCCTTCAAGGGAGGTTACTATGGCTACACCTTC.

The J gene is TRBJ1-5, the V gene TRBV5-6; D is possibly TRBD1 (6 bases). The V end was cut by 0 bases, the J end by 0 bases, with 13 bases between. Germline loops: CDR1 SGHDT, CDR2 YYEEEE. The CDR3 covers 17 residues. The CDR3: CASSLGPPGDSNQPQHF. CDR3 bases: TGTGCCAGCAGCTTGGGTCCCCCAGGGGATAGCAATCAGCCCCAGCATTTT. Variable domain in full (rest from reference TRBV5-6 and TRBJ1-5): DAGVTQSPTHLIKTRGQQVTLRCSPKSGHDTVSWYQQALGQGPQFIFQYYEEEERQRGNFPDRFSGHQFPNYSSELNVNALLLGDSALYLCASSLGPPGDSNQPQHFGDGTRLSIL.

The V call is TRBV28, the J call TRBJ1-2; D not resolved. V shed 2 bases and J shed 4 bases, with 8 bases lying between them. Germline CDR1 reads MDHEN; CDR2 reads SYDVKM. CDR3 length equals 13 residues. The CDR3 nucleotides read TGTGCCAGCAGTTTAAGTCAGGTCTATGGCTACACCTTC. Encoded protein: CASSLSQVYGYTF.

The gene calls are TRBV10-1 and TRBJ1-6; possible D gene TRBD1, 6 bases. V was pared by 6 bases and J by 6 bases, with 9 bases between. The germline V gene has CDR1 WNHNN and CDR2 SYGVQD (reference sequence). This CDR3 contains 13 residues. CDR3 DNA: TGCGCCAGCAGCCTGGACAGTAATTCACCCCTCCACTTT. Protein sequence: CASSLDSNSPLHF.

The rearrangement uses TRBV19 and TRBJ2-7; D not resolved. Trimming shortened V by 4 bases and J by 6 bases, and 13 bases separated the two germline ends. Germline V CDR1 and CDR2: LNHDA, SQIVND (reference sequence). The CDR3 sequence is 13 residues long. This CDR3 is CASSTRWASEQYF. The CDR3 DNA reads TGTGCCAGTAGTACCCGGTGGGCGTCCGAGCAGTACTTC.

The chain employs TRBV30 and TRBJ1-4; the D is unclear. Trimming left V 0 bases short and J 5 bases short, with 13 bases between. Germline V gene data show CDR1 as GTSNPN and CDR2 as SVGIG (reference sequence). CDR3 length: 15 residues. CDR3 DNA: TGTGCCTGGAGTGTATTTGCCAGCGGGAATGAAAAACTGTTTTTT. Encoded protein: CAWSVFASGNEKLFF.

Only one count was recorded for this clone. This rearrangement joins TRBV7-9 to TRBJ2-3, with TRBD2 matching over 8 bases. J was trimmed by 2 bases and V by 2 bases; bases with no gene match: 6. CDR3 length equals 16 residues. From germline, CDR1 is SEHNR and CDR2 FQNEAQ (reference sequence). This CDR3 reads CASSLMRLATTDTQYF. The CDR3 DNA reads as TGTGCCAGCAGCTTAATGAGACTAGCGACCACAGATACGCAGTATTTT.

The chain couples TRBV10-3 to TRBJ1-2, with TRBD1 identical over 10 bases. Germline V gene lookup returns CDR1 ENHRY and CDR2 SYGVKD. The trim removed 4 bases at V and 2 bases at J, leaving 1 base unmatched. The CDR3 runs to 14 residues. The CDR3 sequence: CAISGGQGNYGYTF. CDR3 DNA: TGTGCCATCAGTGGGGGACAGGGGAACTATGGCTACACCTTC.

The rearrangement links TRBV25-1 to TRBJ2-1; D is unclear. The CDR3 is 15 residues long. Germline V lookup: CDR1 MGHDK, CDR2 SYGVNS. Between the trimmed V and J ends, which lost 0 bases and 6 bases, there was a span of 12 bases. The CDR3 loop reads CASSEYEVHGNEQFF. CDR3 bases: TGTGCCAGCAGTGAATATGAGGTACATGGCAATGAGCAGTTCTTC.

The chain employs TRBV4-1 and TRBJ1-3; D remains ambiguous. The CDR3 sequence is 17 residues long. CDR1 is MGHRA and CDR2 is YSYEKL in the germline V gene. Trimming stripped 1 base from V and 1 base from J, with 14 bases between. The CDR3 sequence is CASSQGRARGSGNTIYF. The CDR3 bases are TGCGCCAGCAGCCAAGGGCGGGCCCGGGGATCTGGAAACACCATATATTTT.

CDR3 protein: CASSEVGTFVSGFYGYTF. DNA of the CDR3: TGTGCCAGCAGTGAAGTCGGCACGTTTGTAAGCGGTTTCTATGGCTACACCTTC. The chain couples TRBV6-1 to TRBJ1-2; no firm D call. Germline V gene data show CDR1 as MNHNS and CDR2 as SASEGT. CDR3 size: 18 residues. The V and J ends lost 1 base and 4 bases respectively, with 22 bases between them.

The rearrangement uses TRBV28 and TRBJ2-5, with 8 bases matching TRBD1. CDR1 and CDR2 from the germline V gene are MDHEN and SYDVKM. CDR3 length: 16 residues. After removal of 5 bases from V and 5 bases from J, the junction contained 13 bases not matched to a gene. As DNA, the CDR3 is TGTGCCAGCAGTCAACCCGGGACAGGTCGAACGGAGACCCAGTACTTC. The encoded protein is CASSQPGTGRTETQYF.

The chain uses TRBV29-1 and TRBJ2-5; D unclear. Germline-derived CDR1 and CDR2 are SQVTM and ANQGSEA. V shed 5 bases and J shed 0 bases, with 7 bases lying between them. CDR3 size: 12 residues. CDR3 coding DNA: TGCAGCGTTCGGCGGAACCAAGAGACCCAGTACTTC. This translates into CSVRRNQETQYF.

The CDR3 here is CASRQGQGWEKLFF. CDR3 nucleotide sequence: TGTGCCAGCAGACAGGGACAGGGCTGGGAAAAACTGTTTTTT. This chain connects TRBV3-1 (or the pseudogene TRBV3-2) to TRBJ1-4; TRBD1 agrees at 9 bases. Germline V gene sequence: CDR1 LGHDT, CDR2 YNNKEL (reference sequence). V lost 6 bases, J lost 8 bases, and 7 bases stayed unmatched. The CDR3 covers 14 residues.

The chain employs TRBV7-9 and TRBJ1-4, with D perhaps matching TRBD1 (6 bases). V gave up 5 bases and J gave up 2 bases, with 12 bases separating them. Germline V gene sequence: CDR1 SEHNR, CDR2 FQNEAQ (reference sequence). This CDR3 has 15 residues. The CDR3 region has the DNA TGTGCCAGCAGCCCGACAGGTGCCACTAATGAAAAACTGTTTTTT. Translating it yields CASSPTGATNEKLFF.

CDR3 residues: CASSQVYRVGYGYTF. CDR3 DNA: TGCGCCAGCAGCCAAGTTTACAGGGTTGGGTATGGCTACACCTTC. The chain is built from TRBV4-1 and TRBJ1-2, with D perhaps TRBD1 (6 bases). Germline CDR1 is MGHRA and CDR2 is YSYEKL. This CDR3 spans 15 amino acids. V shed 1 base and J shed 5 bases, with 14 bases lying between them.

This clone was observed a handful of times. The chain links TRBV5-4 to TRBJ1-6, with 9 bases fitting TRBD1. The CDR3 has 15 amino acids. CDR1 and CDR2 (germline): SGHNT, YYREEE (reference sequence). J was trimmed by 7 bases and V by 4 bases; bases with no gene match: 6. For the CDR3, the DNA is TGTGCCAGCAGCGCTGAGGGACAGGGAAATTCACCCCTCCACTTT. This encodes CASSAEGQGNSPLHF.

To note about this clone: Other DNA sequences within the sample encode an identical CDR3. The CDR3 region is CASSVGGNSGNTIYF. CDR3 nucleotide sequence: TGTGCCAGCAGCGTAGGGGGCAACTCTGGAAACACCATATATTTT. V gene TRBV9 combines with J gene TRBJ1-3, with a tentative D call TRBD1 (5 bases). There are 15 residues in the CDR3. V was pared by 0 bases and J by 0 bases, with 7 bases between. Germline CDR1 is SGDLS and CDR2 is YYNGEE. The full variable domain, with the rest looked up from reference TRBV9 and TRBJ1-3, is DSGVTQTPKHLITATGQRVTLRCSPRSGDLSVYWYQQSLDQGLQFLIQYYNGEERAKGNILERFSAQQFPDLHSELNLSSLELGDSALYFCASSVGGNSGNTIYFGEGSWLTVV.